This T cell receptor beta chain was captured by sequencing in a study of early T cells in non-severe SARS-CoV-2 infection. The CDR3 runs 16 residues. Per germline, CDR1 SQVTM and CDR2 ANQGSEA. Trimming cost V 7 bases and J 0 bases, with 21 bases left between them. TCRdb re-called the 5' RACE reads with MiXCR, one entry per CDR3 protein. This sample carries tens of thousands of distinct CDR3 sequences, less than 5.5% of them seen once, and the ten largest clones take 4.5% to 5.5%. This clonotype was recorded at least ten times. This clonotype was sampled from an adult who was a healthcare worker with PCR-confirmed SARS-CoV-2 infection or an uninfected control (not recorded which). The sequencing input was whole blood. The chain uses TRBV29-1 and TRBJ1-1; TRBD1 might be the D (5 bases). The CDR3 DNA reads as TGCAGCGCCTGGGACTTTTCTGATTCTATGAACACTGAAGCTTTCTTT. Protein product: CSAWDFSDSMNTEAFF.